Listed here is a single T cell receptor beta chain. This clonotype was detected ten times or more. This clone's antigen is unknown. No qualities accompany the bases; no much larger clone lies one base away. As encoded in the germline V gene (reference sequence), CDR1 is MNHNY while CDR2 is SVGAGI. V is clipped by 4 bases and J by 0 bases, and the sequence between their germline boundaries is 9 bases long. The CDR3 runs 14 residues from the cysteine to the phenylalanine. The retained sequence is limited to the CDR3, 42 bases, with the frame set at the first base. The sample is drawn from a study of patients and donors after allogeneic stem cell transplantation (dated by TCRdb to about 2020). Library method: RT-PCR. The run used a NextSeq 550. TCRdb itself trimmed the public reads at Q25 with fastp, ran MiXCR and retained productive beta chains. Records with the same CDR3 protein are collapsed into one entry carrying the most frequent genes and DNA. The sample table shows about 16,000 distinct CDR3 sequences, and 27% are seen once. The ten largest account for approximately 40% of the sample.

The chain was built from TRBV6-6 and TRBJ1-1; too little of a D gene remains to name it. The TCR originated in a human donor who was either an allogeneic HSCT recipient or a stem cell or donor lymphocyte infusion donor (not recorded which). It is not recorded whose cells these are; they may come from a transplant donor. Sequenced material: blood, either unsorted or a sorted T cell fraction (not recorded which). The CDR3 in this case is CASSSGPLNTEAFF. The DNA sequence reads TGTGCCAGCAGTTCCGGACCGTTGAACACTGAAGCTTTCTTT.